These 16 T cell receptor beta chains were sequenced from one sample in a study of beta chain features in type 1 diabetes. Study-wide results and limits: Among patients with Type 1 diabetes, TCRB CDR3s were moderately but significantly shorter in every one of the four CD4+ subsets.

The investigators reverse transcribed all of the isolated RNA, so they sequenced expressed TCRB transcripts. Generated by immunoSEQ multiplex PCR, the TCRdb table keeps only in-frame clones and is missing some. The sample records some 330,000 clones, 10% to 15% being singletons. Antigen specificity for these receptors is unknown. The sequenced sample was naive CD4+ T cells from blood. The receptors shown here come from a young woman with type 1 diabetes.

The chain joins TRBV27 to TRBJ2-2; 8 bases fit TRBD1. J lost 6 bases, V lost 7 bases, and 7 bases had no gene match. Germline CDR1 MNHEY, CDR2 SMNVEV (reference sequence). The CDR3 contains 14 residues. CDR3 sequence: CASTTIRGPGELFF. CDR3 bases: TGTGCCAGCACCACAATCAGGGGGCCCGGGGAGCTGTTTTTT.

This chain links TRBV29-1 with TRBJ1-5; D is ambiguous. V shed 5 bases and J shed 4 bases, with 12 bases lying between them. The CDR3 length is 13 residues. The germline CDR1 and CDR2 sequences are SQVTM and ANQGSEA. In DNA form, the CDR3 reads TGCAGCGTTCGTTTGGGAGTGAATCAGCCCCAGCATTTT. Translating it yields CSVRLGVNQPQHF. Together with reference TRBV29-1 and TRBJ1-5, the CDR3 gives the full variable domain: SAVISQKPSRDICQRGTSLTIQCQVDSQVTMMFWYRQQPGQSLTLIATANQGSEATYESGFVIDKFPISRPNLTFSTLTVSNMSPEDSSIYLCSVRLGVNQPQHFGDGTRLSIL.

The J gene is TRBJ2-1, the V gene TRBV4-3; 7 positions match TRBD2. The germline gives CDR1 LGHNA, CDR2 YSLEER. The CDR3 contains 12 residues. Trimming took 7 bases from V and 8 from J; bases not matched to a gene: 5. CDR3 amino acids: CASKAGVDEQFF. CDR3 nucleotide sequence: TGCGCCAGCAAGGCGGGGGTTGATGAGCAGTTCTTC.

The table lists this clone with a few counts. This rearrangement joins TRBV7-6 to TRBJ2-7; tentatively, D is TRBD1 (6 bases). The V gene lost 2 bases and the J gene lost 0 bases, with 14 bases spanning the gap. CDR1 SGHVS and CDR2 FNYEAQ come from the germline V gene. CDR3 size: 16 residues. The CDR3, as DNA: TGTGCCAGCAGCTTAAGGTCCGGGACATACTCCTACGAGCAGTACTTC. Translation: CASSLRSGTYSYEQYF.

The rearrangement uses TRBV10-3 and TRBJ2-3, with D uncertain. CDR1 and CDR2 (germline): ENHRY, SYGVKD. The CDR3 loop spans 16 amino acids. Trimming removed 7 bases at V and 8 bases at J, with 25 bases between. The chain's CDR3 is CAITPQPSALRLTQYF. In nucleotides, the CDR3 is TGTGCCATCACTCCTCAACCGAGCGCCCTAAGGCTTACGCAGTATTTT.

This clone was counted between two and nine times. The chain employs TRBV28 and TRBJ2-7; 7 nucleotides agree with TRBD2. This CDR3 has 14 amino acids. The trim removed 6 bases at V and 6 bases at J, leaving 11 bases unmatched. Looked up from germline, CDR1 is MDHEN and CDR2 is SYDVKM. The chain's CDR3 is CASSTSGEGREQYF. CDR3 nucleotides: TGTGCCAGCAGCACCTCCGGGGAGGGCCGCGAGCAGTACTTC.

This clone was observed a handful of times. The CDR3 loop reads CASSIEGGRTAEAFF. The CDR3 DNA reads as TGTGCCAGTAGTATTGAGGGTGGACGCACCGCCGAAGCTTTCTTT. This chain uses TRBV19 with TRBJ1-1; the D is unclear. The CDR3 consists of 15 residues. Germline CDR1 reads LNHDA; CDR2 reads SQIVND (reference sequence). V gave up 3 bases and J gave up 8 bases, with 19 bases separating them. Using reference TRBV19 and TRBJ1-1 for the parts outside the CDR3, the full variable domain is DGGITQSPKYLFRKEGQNVTLSCEQNLNHDAMYWYRQDPGQGLRLIYYSQIVNDFQKGDIAEGYSVSREKKESFPLTVTSAQKNPTAFYLCASSIEGGRTAEAFFGQGTRLTVV.

This clone appeared a few times. CDR3 bases: TGTGCCACCGGGGGGGGCGGAACCCTCACAGATACGCAGTATTTT. As protein: CATGGGGTLTDTQYF. J is TRBJ2-3 and V is TRBV28; 8 nucleotides agree with TRBD2. The CDR3 is 15 amino acids. The V segment lost 10 bases and the J segment 2 bases; nucleotides outside the gene matches: 11. Germline CDR1 is MDHEN and CDR2 is SYDVKM.

This clone was recorded a few times. The chain joins TRBV30 to TRBJ2-7, with D possibly being TRBD1 (5 bases). V lost 5 bases and J lost 1, with 6 bases in between. Germline V lookup: CDR1 GTSNPN, CDR2 SVGIG (reference sequence). There are 11 residues in the CDR3. The CDR3 DNA reads as TGTGCCTGGGGGGCTTCCTACGAGCAGTACTTC. Translation: CAWGASYEQYF. The full variable domain, rest sourced from reference TRBV30 and TRBJ2-7, is SQTIHQWPATLVQPVGSPLSLECTVEGTSNPNLYWYRQAAGRGLQLLFYSVGIGQISSEVPQNLSASRPQDRQFILSSKKLLLSDSGFYLCAWGASYEQYFGPGTRLTVT.

This clone was picked up a small number of times. This chain joins TRBV21-1 and TRBJ1-1; TRBD1, as called in the table, went unchecked against the DNA. TRBV21-1 has pseudogene status. The CDR3 length is 16 residues. The CDR3 DNA reads TGTGCCAGCAGCAAAGGGGAACACAGGGGGCAGACTGAAGCTTTCTTT. Translating it yields CASSKGEHRGQTEAFF.

In this sample, this clone turned up a few times. The gene calls are TRBV5-6 and TRBJ2-7, with D possibly TRBD2 on 7 matching bases. From germline, CDR1 is SGHDT and CDR2 YYEEEE. With 1 base removed from V and 5 bases from J, the gap between germline ends came to 13 bases. The CDR3 sequence is 14 residues long. This CDR3 reads CASSLTGRANEQYF. As DNA, the CDR3 is TGTGCCAGCAGCTTGACAGGGAGGGCCAACGAGCAGTACTTC.

The rearrangement joins TRBV7-2 to TRBJ2-3; a weak D match, TRBD2 (5 bases). Trimming shortened V by 5 bases and J by 0 bases, and 12 bases separated the two germline ends. There are 15 residues in the CDR3. Germline CDR1 reads SGHTA; CDR2 reads FQGNSA. The CDR3 nucleotides read TGTGCCAGCAGCGGTGGGAGAGGAAGCACAGATACGCAGTATTTT. Encoded protein: CASSGGRGSTDTQYF.

This clone was seen a handful of times. V usage is TRBV15 and J usage is TRBJ2-2; D gene ambiguous. The CDR3 length is 16 residues. The germline gives CDR1 LNHNV, CDR2 YYDKDF (reference sequence). Trimming left V 3 bases short and J 0 bases short, with 11 bases between. CDR3 protein: CATSRARSANTGELFF. Here the CDR3 DNA reads TGTGCCACCAGCAGGGCTCGCTCAGCGAACACCGGGGAGCTGTTTTTT.

This clone was recorded a few times. The CDR3 DNA follows: TGCGCCAGCAGCCACCCCGGCAGGGAGGTC. Translated: CASSHPGREV. This sequence joins TRBV4-3 and TRBJ2-7, with D perhaps being TRBD1 or TRBD2 (5 bases each). The CDR3 is made up of 10 amino acids. In germline, CDR1 is LGHNA, CDR2 YSLEER.

Details on this clone: Other DNA sequences from this sample encode an identical CDR3 as well. The CDR3 loop is CASSSRTSGYEQYF. The CDR3 DNA sequence: TGTGCCAGCAGCTCCCGGACTAGCGGCTACGAGCAGTACTTC. V gene TRBV7-2 combines with J gene TRBJ2-7; the match to TRBD2 covers 10 bases. The CDR3 length is 14 residues. Per the germline V gene, CDR1 is SGHTA and CDR2 is FQGNSA. V lost 4 bases and J lost 3; bases outside the gene matches: 3. Variable domain in full (rest from reference TRBV7-2 and TRBJ2-7): GAGVSQSPSNKVTEKGKDVELRCDPISGHTALYWYRQSLGQGLEFLIYFQGNSAPDKSGLPSDRFSAERTGGSVSTLTIQRTQQEDSAVYLCASSSRTSGYEQYFGPGTRLTVT.

The V gene is TRBV5-6, the J gene TRBJ2-1; D is ambiguous. The CDR3 consists of 12 residues. The germline V gene encodes CDR1 SGHDT and CDR2 YYEEEE. V was trimmed by 0 bases and J by 6 bases, leaving 4 bases between them. The chain's CDR3 is CASSLVLNEQFF. CDR3 nucleotides: TGTGCCAGCAGCTTGGTCCTCAATGAGCAGTTCTTC.